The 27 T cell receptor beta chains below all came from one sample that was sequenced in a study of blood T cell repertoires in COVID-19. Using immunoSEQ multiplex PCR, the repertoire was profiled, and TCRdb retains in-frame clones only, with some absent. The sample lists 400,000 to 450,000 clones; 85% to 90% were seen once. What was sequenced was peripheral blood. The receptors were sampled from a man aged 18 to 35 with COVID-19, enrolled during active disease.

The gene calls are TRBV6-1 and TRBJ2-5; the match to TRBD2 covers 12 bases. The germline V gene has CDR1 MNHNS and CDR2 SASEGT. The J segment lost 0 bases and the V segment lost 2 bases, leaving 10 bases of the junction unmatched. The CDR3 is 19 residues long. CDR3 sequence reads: CASSEFRSSGRGYQETQYF. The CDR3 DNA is TGTGCCAGCAGTGAATTTAGGTCTAGCGGGAGGGGGTACCAAGAGACCCAGTACTTC.

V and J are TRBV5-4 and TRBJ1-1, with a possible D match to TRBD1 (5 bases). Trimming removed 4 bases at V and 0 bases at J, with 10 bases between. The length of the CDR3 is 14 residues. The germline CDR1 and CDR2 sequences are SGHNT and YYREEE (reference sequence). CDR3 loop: CASSRDRLNTEAFF. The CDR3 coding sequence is TGTGCCAGCAGCCGAGACAGATTGAACACTGAAGCTTTCTTT.

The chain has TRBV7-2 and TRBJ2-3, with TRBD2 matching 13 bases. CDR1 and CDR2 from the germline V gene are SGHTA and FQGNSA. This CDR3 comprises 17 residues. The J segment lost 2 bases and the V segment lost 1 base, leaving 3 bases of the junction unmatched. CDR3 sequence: CASSLGGLAGVTDTQYF. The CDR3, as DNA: TGTGCCAGCAGCTTAGGAGGACTAGCGGGAGTCACAGATACGCAGTATTTT.

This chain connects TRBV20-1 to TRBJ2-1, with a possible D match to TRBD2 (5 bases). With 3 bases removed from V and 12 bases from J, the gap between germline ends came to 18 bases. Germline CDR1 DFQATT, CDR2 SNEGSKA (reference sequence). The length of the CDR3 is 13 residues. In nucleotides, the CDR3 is TGCAGTGCTAGTCGGCTAGCTCCTTACGGGCAGTTCTTC. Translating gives CSASRLAPYGQFF.

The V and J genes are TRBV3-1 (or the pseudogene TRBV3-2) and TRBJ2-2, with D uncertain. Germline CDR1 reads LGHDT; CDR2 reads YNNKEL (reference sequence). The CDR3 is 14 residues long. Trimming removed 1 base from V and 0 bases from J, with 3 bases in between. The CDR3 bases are TGTGCCAGCAGCCAAGCCTCGAACACCGGGGAGCTGTTTTTT. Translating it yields CASSQASNTGELFF.

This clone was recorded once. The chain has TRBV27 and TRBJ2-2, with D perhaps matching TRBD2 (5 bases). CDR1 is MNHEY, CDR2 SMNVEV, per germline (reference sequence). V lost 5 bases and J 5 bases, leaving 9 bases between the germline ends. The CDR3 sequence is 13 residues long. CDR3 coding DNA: TGTGCCAGCAGTCCCCCGGGGACCGGGGAGCTGTTTTTT. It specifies CASSPPGTGELFF.

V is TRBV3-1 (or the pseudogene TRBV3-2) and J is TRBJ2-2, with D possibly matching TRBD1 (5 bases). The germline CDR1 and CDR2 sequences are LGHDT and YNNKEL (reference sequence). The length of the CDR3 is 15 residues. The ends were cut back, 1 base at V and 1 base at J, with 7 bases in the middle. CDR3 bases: TGTGCCAGCAGCCAAGGAGGACAGAACACCGGGGAGCTGTTTTTT. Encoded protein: CASSQGGQNTGELFF.

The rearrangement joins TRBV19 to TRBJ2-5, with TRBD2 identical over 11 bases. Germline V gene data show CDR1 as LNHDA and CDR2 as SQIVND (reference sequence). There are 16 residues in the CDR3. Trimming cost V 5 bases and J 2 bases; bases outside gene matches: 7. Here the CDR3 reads CASSAGSGRGQETQYF. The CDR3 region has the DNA TGTGCCAGTAGTGCGGGTAGCGGGAGGGGGCAAGAGACCCAGTACTTC.

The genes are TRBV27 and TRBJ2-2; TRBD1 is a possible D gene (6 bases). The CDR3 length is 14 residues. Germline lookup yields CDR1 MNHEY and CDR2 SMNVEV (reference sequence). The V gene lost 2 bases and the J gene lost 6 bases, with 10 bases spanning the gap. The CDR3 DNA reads TGTGCCAGCAGTTTAATACAGGGAGCCGGGGAGCTGTTTTTT. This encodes CASSLIQGAGELFF.

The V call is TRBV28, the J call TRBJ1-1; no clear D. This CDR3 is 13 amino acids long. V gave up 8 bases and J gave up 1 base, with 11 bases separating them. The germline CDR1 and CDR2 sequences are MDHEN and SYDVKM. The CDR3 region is CASFSHTNTEAFF. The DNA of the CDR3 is TGTGCCAGCTTCTCTCACACGAACACTGAAGCTTTCTTT.

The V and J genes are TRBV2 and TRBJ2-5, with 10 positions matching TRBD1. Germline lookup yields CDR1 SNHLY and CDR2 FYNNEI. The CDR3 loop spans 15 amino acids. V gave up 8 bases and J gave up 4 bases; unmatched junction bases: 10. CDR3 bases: TGTGCCAGCCTAAGGGGACAGGGGAGGGGAGAGACCCAGTACTTC. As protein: CASLRGQGRGETQYF.

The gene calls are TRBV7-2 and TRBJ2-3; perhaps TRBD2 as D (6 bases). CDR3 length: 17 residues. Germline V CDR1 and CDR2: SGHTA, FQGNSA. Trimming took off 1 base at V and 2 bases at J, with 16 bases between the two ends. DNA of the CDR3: TGTGCCAGCAGCTTAGTTCGGCTAGCGATTCCCACAGATACGCAGTATTTT. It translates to CASSLVRLAIPTDTQYF. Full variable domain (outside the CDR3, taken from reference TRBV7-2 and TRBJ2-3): GAGVSQSPSNKVTEKGKDVELRCDPISGHTALYWYRQSLGQGLEFLIYFQGNSAPDKSGLPSDRFSAERTGGSVSTLTIQRTQQEDSAVYLCASSLVRLAIPTDTQYFGPGTRLTVL.

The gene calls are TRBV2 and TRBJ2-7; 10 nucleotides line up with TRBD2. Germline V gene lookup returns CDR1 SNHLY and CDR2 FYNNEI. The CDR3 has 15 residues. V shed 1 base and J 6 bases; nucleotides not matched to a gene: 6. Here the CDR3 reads CASSEESGGAGEQYF. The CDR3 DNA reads TGTGCCAGCAGTGAAGAGAGCGGGGGGGCGGGCGAGCAGTACTTC.

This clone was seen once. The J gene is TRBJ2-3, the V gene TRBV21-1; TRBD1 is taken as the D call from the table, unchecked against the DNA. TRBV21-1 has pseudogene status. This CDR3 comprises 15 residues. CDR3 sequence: CASSKWGQLTDTQYF. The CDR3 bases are TGTGCCAGCAGCAAATGGGGACAGCTCACAGATACGCAGTATTTT.

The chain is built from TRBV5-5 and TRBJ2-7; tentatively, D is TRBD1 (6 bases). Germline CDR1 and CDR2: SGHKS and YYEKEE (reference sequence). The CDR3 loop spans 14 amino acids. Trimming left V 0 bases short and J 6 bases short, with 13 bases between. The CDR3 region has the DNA TGTGCCAGCAGCTTGGAACAGGGACGGCGCGAGCAGTACTTC. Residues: CASSLEQGRREQYF.

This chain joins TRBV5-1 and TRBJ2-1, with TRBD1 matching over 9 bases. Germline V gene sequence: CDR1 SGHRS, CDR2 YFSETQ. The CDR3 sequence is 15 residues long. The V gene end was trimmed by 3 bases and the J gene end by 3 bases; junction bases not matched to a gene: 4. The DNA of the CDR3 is TGCGCCAGCAGCTCCCCGGGACAGGGCTACAATGAGCAGTTCTTC. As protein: CASSSPGQGYNEQFF.

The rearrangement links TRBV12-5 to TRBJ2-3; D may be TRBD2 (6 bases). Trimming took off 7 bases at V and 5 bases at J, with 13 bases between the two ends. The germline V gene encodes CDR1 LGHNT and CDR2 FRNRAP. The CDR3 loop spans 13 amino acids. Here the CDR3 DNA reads TGTGCTAGTGCCCTGGTAGCGGAAGATACGCAGTATTTT. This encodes CASALVAEDTQYF.

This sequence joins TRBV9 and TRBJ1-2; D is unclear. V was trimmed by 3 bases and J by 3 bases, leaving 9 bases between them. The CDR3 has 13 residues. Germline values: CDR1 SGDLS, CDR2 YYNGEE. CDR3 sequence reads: CASSASQYYGYTF. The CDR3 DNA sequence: TGTGCCAGCAGCGCAAGCCAATACTATGGCTACACCTTC.

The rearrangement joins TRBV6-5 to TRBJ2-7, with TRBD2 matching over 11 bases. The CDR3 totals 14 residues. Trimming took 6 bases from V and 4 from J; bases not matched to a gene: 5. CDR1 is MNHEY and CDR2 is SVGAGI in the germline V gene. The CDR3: CASSHTSGGYEQYF. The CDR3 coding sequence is TGTGCCAGCAGCCATACTAGCGGGGGTTACGAGCAGTACTTC.

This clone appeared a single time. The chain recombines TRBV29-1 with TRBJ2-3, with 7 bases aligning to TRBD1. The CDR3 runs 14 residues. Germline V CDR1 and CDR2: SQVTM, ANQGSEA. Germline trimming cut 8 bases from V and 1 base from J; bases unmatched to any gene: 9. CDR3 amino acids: CSSRGGTRTDTQYF. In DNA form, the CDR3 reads TGCAGCTCCAGAGGGGGCACCCGCACAGATACGCAGTATTTT.

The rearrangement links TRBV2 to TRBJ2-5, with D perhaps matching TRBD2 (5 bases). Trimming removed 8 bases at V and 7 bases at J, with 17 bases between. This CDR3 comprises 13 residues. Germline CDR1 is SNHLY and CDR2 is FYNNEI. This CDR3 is CASGETRAGTQYF. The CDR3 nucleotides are TGTGCCAGCGGGGAGACCCGGGCTGGGACCCAGTACTTC.

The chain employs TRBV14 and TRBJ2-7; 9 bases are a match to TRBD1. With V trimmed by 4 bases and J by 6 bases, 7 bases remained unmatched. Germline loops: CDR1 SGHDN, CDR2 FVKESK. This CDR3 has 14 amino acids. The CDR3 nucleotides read TGTGCCAGCAGCCCTACAGGGGGCTTCGGCGAGCAGTACTTC. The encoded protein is CASSPTGGFGEQYF.

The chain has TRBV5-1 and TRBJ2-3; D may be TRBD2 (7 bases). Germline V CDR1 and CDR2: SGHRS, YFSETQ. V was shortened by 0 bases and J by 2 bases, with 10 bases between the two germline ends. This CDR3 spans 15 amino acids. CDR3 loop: CASSLVGGHTDTQYF. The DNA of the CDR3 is TGCGCCAGCAGCTTGGTGGGGGGGCACACAGATACGCAGTATTTT.

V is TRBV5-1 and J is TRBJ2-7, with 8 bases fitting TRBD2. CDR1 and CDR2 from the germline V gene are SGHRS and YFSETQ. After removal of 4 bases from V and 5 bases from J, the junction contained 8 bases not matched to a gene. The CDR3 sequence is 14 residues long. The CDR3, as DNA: TGCGCCAGCAGCCCGACCATTAGCGGGAACGAGCAGTACTTC. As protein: CASSPTISGNEQYF.

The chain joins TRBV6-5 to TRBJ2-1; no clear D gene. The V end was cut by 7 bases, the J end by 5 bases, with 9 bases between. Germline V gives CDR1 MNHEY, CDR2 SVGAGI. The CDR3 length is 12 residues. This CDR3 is CASKQANNEQFF. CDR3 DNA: TGTGCCAGCAAGCAAGCGAACAATGAGCAGTTCTTC.

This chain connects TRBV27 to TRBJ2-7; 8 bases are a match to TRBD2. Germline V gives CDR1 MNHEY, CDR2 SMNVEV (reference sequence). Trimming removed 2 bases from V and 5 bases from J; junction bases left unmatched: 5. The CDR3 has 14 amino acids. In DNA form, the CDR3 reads TGTGCCAGCAGTTTACAGCGGGAGATCCACGAGCAGTACTTC. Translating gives CASSLQREIHEQYF.

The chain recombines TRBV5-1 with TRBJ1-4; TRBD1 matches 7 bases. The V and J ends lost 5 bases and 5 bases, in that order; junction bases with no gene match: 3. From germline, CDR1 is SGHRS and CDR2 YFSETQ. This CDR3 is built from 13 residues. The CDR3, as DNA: TGCGCCAGCAGGACAGGGTCGAATGAAAAACTGTTTTTT. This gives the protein CASRTGSNEKLFF.